Below are 7 T cell receptor beta chains sequenced from a single sample in a study of cytomegalovirus exposure and HLA in healthy donors. The primer mix had 60 Vbeta and 13 Jbeta primers. Using immunoSEQ multiplex PCR, the repertoire was profiled, and TCRdb retains in-frame clones only, with some absent. The sample lists 100,000 to 140,000 clones; around 69% were seen once. The sequencing sample was made of PBMCs. These receptors all come from a man between 18 and 29 years old in good health and CMV-seronegative.

The chain employs TRBV25-1 and TRBJ1-2; D remains ambiguous. Germline V gives CDR1 MGHDK, CDR2 SYGVNS. The germline V and J ends were trimmed by 3 bases and 5 bases, with 13 bases remaining between them. CDR3 length: 14 amino acids. CDR3 sequence reads: CASSDLVSEYGYTF. CDR3 in DNA: TGTGCCAGCAGTGATCTAGTGTCTGAGTATGGCTACACCTTC.

CDR3 sequence reads: CASSQVPQFNSPLHF. As DNA, the CDR3 is TGTGCCAGCAGCCAAGTACCACAGTTTAATTCACCCCTCCACTTT. This chain uses TRBV4-2 with TRBJ1-6; unclear D gene. V shed 1 base and J shed 6 bases, with 10 bases lying between them. This CDR3 is 15 amino acids long. From germline, CDR1 is LGHNA and CDR2 YNFKEQ.

CDR3 bases: TGCGCCAGCAGCCAGCCCCCGGGACTTTCTAGCACAGATACGCAGTATTTT. Its translation is CASSQPPGLSSTDTQYF. This sequence joins TRBV4-3 and TRBJ2-3; possible D gene TRBD2, 6 bases. The ends were cut back, 3 bases at V and 0 bases at J, with 16 bases in the middle. The CDR3 sequence is 17 residues long. Germline CDR1 LGHNA, CDR2 YSLEER.

This CDR3 reads CASSLGAANSGANVLTF. As DNA, the CDR3 is TGCGCCAGCAGCTTGGGGGCAGCAAACTCTGGGGCCAACGTCCTGACTTTC. The chain links TRBV5-1 to TRBJ2-6; D remains unclear. The CDR3 contains 17 residues. Germline lookup yields CDR1 SGHRS and CDR2 YFSETQ. V was cut by 0 bases and J by 0 bases, with 10 bases left in between.

V and J are TRBV9 and TRBJ2-3, with D possibly matching TRBD2 (6 bases). There are 13 residues in the CDR3. V was cut by 0 bases and J by 4 bases, with 6 bases left in between. The germline V gene encodes CDR1 SGDLS and CDR2 YYNGEE. CDR3 amino acids: CASSVAGADTQYF. For the CDR3, the DNA is TGTGCCAGCAGCGTAGCGGGGGCAGATACGCAGTATTTT.

This clone was observed many times. The junction and the germline gene differ at one end; a read error may be behind it. The V call is TRBV5-4, the J call TRBJ1-4; D not resolved. This CDR3 has 13 residues. Per the germline V gene, CDR1 is SGHNT and CDR2 is YYREEE (reference sequence). DNA of the CDR3: TGTGCCAGCAGCTTGATAACTACTGAAAAACTGTTTTTT. Protein: CASSLITTEKLFF.

V and J are TRBV11-2 and TRBJ1-3; D gene unclear. V lost 5 bases to trimming and J lost 1 base, with 12 bases between them. The length of the CDR3 is 15 residues. In germline, CDR1 is SGHAT, CDR2 FQNNGV. The chain's CDR3 is CASSRGLSSGNTIYF. CDR3 DNA: TGTGCCAGCAGCCGAGGACTGTCGTCTGGAAACACCATATATTTT.